This TCR beta chain derives from a study of blood T cell repertoires in COVID-19. About the research overall: Sites across the United States, Italy and Spain contributed samples from acute and convalescent COVID-19. T cells, B-cell-depleted T cells, or PBMCs provided the cDNA or gDNA that served as material.

The CDR3 is made up of 14 amino acids. The V gene's germline CDR1 is MDHEN and CDR2 SYDVKM. The V end lost 7 bases, the J end lost 6 bases, and 15 bases lay between the germline ends. Methods used by the authors: Reference gene primer amplification gave nucleated cell count estimates. Only in-frame clones appear in the TCRdb table, and some are missing; sequencing was by immunoSEQ multiplex PCR. V and J calls and clone size are copied from that table; D and trimming were computed from the DNA. This sample has around 140,000 clones; approximately 88% occur once, and the top ten carry approximately 4.6%.

Sample: peripheral blood. The genes are TRBV28 and TRBJ1-4; tentative D call: TRBD1 (5 bases). This clonotype was obtained from a human donor in a cohort sampled during active COVID-19. In DNA form, the CDR3 reads TGTGCCAGCACTGCCGGGGGTGTATATGAAAAACTGTTTTTT. It translates to CASTAGGVYEKLFF.